This T cell receptor beta chain emerged from a study of human T cells and chemical hapten exposure. General observations from the study: Expanded TCRs formed significantly more large CDR3 similarity clusters than controls.

As for this clonotype: Its antigen is currently unknown.

Time point in this sample: patch test 1, 2 weeks after DPC sensitization. Treatment denoted: therapeutic diphenylcyclopropenone sensitization with weekly scalp DPC. The template was total RNA from unfractionated whole blood. The CDR3 totals 15 residues. Germline-derived CDR1 and CDR2 are SNHLY and FYNNEI. Between the trimmed V and J ends, which lost 1 base and 4 bases, there was a span of 12 bases. TCRdb redid the calling of the RACE reads with MiXCR, one entry per CDR3 protein. Of 65,000 to 80,000 distinct CDR3 sequences in the sample, over 9% were seen once. The sample was whole blood, taken in connection with sensitization to the hapten diphenylcyclopropenone (DPC). The rearrangement uses TRBV2 and TRBJ2-3; weak D call: TRBD2 (5 bases). The TCR sequence derives from a woman aged 45-60 years with alopecia areata. Some clones in this sample may be carry-over from other donors' samples. The CDR3 sequence: CASSEGGLGADTQYF. In DNA form, the CDR3 reads TGTGCCAGCAGTGAAGGAGGGTTGGGTGCAGATACGCAGTATTTT.